This T cell receptor (beta chain) was profiled in a study of blood T cell repertoires in COVID-19. Study overall: Material from acute and convalescent COVID-19 was sourced from the United States, Italy and Spain. T cells, B-cell-depleted T cells, or PBMCs provided the cDNA or gDNA that served as material.

Germline CDR1 SNHLY, CDR2 FYNNEI. Trimming shortened V by 4 bases and J by 5 bases, and 11 bases separated the two germline ends. There are 14 residues in the CDR3. In the study's own analysis: Reference gene primer amplification yielded estimated nucleated cell counts. Clones were sequenced by immunoSEQ multiplex PCR, and TCRdb holds only the in-frame ones, with some missing. D and trimming were read from the DNA, whereas the V and J calls and clone size are those reported in that table. Of approximately 80,000 clones in the sample, approximately 88% were seen once. This sequence originates from a human donor in a cohort sampled during active COVID-19. Sequencing was done on a sample of peripheral blood. The rearrangement uses TRBV2 and TRBJ1-4; D is possibly TRBD1 (6 bases). The CDR3 sequence is CASSGGQLNEKLFF. The CDR3 region has the DNA TGTGCCAGCAGTGGCGGACAGCTAAATGAAAAACTGTTTTTT.